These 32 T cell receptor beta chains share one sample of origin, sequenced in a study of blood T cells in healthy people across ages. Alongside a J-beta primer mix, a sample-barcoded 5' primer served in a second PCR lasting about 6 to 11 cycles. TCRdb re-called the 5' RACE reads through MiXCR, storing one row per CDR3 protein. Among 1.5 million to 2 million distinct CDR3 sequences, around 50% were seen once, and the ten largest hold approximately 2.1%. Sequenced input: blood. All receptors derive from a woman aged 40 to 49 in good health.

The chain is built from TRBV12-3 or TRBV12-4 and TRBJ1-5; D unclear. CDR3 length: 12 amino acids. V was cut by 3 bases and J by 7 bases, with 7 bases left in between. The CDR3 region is CASSFRPQPQHF. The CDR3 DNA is TGTGCCAGCAGTTTTCGACCGCAGCCCCAGCATTTT.

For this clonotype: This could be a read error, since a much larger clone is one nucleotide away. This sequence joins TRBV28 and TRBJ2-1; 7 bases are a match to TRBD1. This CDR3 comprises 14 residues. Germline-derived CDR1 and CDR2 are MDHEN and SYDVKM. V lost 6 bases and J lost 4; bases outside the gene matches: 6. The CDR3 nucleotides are TGTGCCAGCAGCCATCCGGGACAGTACAATGAGCAGTTCTTC. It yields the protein CASSHPGQYNEQFF.

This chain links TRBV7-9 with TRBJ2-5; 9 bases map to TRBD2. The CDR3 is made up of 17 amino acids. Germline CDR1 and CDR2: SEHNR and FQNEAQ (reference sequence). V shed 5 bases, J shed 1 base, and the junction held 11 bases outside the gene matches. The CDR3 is CASSPGSGGMCQETQYF. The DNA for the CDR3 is TGTGCCAGCAGCCCGGGCAGCGGGGGGATGTGCCAAGAGACCCAGTACTTC.

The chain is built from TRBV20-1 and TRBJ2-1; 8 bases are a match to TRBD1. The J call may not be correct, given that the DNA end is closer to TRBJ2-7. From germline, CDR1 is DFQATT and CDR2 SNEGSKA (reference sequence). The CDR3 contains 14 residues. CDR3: CSAIRDRPYNEQYF. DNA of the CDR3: TGCAGTGCTATCCGGGACAGGCCGTACAATGAGCAGTACTTC.

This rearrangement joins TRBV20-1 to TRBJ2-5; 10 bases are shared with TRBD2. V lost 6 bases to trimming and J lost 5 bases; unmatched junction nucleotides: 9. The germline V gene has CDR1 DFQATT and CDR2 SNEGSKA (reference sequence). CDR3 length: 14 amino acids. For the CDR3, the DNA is TGCAGTGCAATAAGCGGGGGGGCCGGGGAGACCCAGTACTTC. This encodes CSAISGGAGETQYF.

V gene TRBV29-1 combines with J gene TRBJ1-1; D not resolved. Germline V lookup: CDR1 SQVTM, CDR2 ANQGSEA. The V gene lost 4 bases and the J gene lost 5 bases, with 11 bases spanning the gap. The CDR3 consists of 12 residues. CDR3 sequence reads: CSVVGYLTEAFF. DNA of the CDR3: TGCAGCGTTGTGGGATATCTAACTGAAGCTTTCTTT.

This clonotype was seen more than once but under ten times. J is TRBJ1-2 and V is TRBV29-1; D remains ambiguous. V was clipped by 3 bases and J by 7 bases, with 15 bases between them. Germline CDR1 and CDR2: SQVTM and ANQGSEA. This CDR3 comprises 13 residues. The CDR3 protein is CSVESRQLSGYTF. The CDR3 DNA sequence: TGCAGCGTTGAGAGTCGTCAGTTAAGTGGCTACACCTTC.

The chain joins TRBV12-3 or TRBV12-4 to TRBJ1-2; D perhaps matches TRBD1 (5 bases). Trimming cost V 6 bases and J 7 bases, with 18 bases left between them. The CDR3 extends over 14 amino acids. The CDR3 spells CASSRNRGEAGYTF. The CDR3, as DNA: TGTGCCAGCAGCCGGAATCGGGGCGAGGCTGGCTACACCTTC.

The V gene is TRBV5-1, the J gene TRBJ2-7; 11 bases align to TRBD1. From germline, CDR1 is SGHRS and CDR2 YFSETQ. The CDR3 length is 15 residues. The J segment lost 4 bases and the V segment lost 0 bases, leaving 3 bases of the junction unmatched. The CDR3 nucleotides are TGCGCCAGCAGCTTGGGGGACAGGGGGTGGTACGAGCAGTACTTC. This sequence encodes CASSLGDRGWYEQYF.

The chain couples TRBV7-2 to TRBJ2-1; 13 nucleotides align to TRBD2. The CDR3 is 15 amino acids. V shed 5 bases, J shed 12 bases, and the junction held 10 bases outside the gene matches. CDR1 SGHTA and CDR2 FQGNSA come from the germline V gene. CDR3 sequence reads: CASSVLAGGPGWQFF. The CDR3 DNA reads TGTGCCAGCAGCGTACTAGCGGGGGGGCCTGGTTGGCAGTTCTTC.

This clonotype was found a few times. CDR3: CASSSPSSGGPRTDTQYF. CDR3 in DNA: TGTGCCAGCAGCTCACCTTCTAGCGGGGGCCCTCGCACAGATACGCAGTATTTT. The chain joins TRBV7-3 to TRBJ2-3; 10 bases align to TRBD2. CDR1 SGHTA and CDR2 FQGTGA come from the germline V gene. V shed 4 bases, J shed 1 base, and the junction held 11 bases outside the gene matches. CDR3 length equals 18 residues. The whole variable domain, remainder taken from reference TRBV7-3 and TRBJ2-3, is GAGVSQTPSNKVTEKGKYVELRCDPISGHTALYWYRQSLGQGPEFLIYFQGTGAADDSGLPNDRFFAVRPEGSVSTLKIQRTERGDSAVYLCASSSPSSGGPRTDTQYFGPGTRLTVL.

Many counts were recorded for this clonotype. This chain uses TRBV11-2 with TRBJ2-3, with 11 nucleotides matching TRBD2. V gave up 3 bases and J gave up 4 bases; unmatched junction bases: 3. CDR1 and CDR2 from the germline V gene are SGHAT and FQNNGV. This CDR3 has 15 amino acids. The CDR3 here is CASSFLAGGPDTQYF. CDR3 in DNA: TGTGCCAGCAGCTTTTTAGCGGGGGGGCCAGATACGCAGTATTTT.

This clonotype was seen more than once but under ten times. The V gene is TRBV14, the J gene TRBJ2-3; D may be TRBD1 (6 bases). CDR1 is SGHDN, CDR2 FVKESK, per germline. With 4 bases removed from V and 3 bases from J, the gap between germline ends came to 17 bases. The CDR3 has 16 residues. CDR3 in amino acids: CASSRITGRRTDTQYF. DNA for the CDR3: TGTGCCAGCAGCCGGATTACAGGGAGAAGGACAGATACGCAGTATTTT.

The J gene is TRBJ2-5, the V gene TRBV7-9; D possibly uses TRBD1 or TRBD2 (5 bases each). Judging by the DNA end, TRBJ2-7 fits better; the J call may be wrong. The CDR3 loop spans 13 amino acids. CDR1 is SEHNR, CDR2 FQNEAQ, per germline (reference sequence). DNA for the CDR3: TGTGCCAGCAGCCGTCCGGGGCTGGCCGAGCAGTACTTC. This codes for CASSRPGLAEQYF.

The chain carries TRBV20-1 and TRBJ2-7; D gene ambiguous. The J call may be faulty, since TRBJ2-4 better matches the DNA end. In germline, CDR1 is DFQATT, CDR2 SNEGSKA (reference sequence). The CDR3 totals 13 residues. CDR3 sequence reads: CSARPIPQNIQYF. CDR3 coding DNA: TGCAGTGCTAGACCCATCCCTCAAAACATTCAGTACTTC.

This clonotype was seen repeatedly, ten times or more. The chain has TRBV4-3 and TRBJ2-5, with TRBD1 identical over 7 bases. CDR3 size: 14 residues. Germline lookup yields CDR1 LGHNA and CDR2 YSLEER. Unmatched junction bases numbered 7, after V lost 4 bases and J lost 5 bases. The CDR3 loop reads CASSLDRAMETQYF. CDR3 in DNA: TGCGCCAGCAGCCTCGACAGGGCCATGGAGACCCAGTACTTC.

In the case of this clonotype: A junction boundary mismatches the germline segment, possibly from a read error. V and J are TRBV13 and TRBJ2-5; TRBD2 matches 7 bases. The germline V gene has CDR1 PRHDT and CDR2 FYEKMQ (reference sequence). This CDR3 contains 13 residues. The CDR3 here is CANSLGGGETQYF. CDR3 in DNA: TGTGCCAACAGCTTAGGCGGGGGAGAGACCCAGTACTTC. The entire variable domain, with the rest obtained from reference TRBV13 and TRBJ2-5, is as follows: AAGVIQSPRHLIKEKRETATLKCYPIPRHDTVYWYQQGPGQDPQFLISFYEKMQSDKGSIPDRFSAQQFSDYHSELNMSSLELGDSALYFCANSLGGGETQYFGPGTRLLVL.

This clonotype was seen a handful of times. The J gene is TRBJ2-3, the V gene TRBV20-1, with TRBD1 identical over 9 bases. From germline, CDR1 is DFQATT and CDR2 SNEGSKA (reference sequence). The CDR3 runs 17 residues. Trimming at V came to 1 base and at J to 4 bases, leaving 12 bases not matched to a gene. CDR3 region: CSARAPPGQGRADTQYF. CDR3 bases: TGCAGTGCTAGAGCCCCTCCAGGACAGGGGAGGGCAGATACGCAGTATTTT.

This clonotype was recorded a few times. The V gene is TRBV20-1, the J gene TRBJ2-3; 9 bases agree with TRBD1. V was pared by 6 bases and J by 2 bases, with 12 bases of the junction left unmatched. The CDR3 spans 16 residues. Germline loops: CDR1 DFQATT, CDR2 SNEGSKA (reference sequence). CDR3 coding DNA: TGCAGTGCCCAAAGTGGGGGACAGGGCACCACAGATACGCAGTATTTT. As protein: CSAQSGGQGTTDTQYF.

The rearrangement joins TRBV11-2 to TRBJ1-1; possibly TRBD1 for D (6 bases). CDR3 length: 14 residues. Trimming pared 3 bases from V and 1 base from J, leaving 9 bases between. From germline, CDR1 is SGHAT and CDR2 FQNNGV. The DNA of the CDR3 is TGTGCCAGCAGCTTCACCAGGGGGAACACTGAAGCTTTCTTT. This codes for CASSFTRGNTEAFF.

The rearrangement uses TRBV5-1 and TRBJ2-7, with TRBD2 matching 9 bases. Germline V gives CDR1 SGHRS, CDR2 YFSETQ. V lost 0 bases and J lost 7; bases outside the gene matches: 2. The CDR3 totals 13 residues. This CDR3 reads CASSLALAGEQYF. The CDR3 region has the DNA TGCGCCAGCAGCTTGGCGCTAGCGGGGGAGCAGTACTTC.

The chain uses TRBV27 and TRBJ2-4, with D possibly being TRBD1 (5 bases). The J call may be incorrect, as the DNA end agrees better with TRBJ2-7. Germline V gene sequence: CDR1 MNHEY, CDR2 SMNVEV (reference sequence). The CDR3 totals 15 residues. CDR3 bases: TGTGCCAGCAGTTCCACACAGGTGTCGACCTACGAGCAGTACTTC. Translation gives CASSSTQVSTYEQYF.

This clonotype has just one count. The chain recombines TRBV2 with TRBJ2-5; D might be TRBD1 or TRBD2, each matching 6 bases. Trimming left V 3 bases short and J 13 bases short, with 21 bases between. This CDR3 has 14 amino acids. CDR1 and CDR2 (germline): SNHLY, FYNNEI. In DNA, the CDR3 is TGTGCCAGCAGTGAGGGGGGCTTTAGGTACGAGCGGTACTTC. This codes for CASSEGGFRYERYF.

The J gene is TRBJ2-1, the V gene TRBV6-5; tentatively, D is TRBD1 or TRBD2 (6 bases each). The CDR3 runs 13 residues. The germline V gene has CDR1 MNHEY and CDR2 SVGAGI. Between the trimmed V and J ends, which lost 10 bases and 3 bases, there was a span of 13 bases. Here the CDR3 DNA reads TGTGCCAACCGCCGGGGGCTCTACAATGAGCAGTTCTTC. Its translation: CANRRGLYNEQFF.

In DNA, the CDR3 is TGCAGCGTTGACGCAGGGGTAGCATCAGAGACCCAGTACTTC. As protein: CSVDAGVASETQYF. The genes are TRBV29-1 and TRBJ2-5, with TRBD1 as a possible D gene (6 bases). The CDR3 has 14 residues. Trimming cost V 3 bases and J 4 bases, with 15 bases left between them. Germline V gene data show CDR1 as SQVTM and CDR2 as ANQGSEA.

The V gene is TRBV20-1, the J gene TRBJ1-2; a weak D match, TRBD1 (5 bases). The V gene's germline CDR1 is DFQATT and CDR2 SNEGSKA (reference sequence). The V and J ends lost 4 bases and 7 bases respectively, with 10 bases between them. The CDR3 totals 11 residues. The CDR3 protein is CSATLGGGYTF. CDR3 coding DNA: TGCAGTGCTACCCTGGGGGGTGGCTACACCTTC.

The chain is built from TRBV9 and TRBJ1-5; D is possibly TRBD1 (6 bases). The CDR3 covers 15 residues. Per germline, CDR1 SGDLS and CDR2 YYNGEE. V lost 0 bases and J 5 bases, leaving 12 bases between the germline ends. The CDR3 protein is CASSVEGGPDQPQHF. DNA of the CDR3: TGTGCCAGCAGCGTAGAGGGGGGTCCCGATCAGCCCCAGCATTTT.

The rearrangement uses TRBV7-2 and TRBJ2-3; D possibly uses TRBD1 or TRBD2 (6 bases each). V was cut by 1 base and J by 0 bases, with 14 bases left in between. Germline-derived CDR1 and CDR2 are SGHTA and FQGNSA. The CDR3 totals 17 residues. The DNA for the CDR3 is TGTGCCAGCAGCTTAGGTCCTGGGGGGCTCAGCACAGATACGCAGTATTTT. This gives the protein CASSLGPGGLSTDTQYF.

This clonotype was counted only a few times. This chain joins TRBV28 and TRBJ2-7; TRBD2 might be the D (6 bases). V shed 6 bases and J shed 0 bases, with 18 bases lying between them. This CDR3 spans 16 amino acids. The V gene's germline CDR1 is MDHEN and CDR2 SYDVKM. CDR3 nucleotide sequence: TGTGCCAGCAGCCCTACCAGGGAGGCCCACTCCTACGAGCAGTACTTC. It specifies CASSPTREAHSYEQYF.

CDR3 nucleotides: TGTGCCAGCAGTTACCCGCAGGGGCGAGGATATGGCTACACCTTC. Its translation: CASSYPQGRGYGYTF. The genes are TRBV6-5 and TRBJ1-2; a possible D gene is TRBD1 (6 bases). The V gene lost 2 bases and the J gene lost 5 bases, with 15 bases spanning the gap. The CDR3 length is 15 residues. Germline CDR1 is MNHEY and CDR2 is SVGAGI.

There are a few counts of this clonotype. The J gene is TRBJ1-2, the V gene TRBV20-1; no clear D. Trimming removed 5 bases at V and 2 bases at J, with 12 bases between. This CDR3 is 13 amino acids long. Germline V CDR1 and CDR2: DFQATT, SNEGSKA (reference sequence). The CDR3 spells CSADLGFNYGYTF. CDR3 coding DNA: TGCAGTGCTGACCTGGGGTTCAACTATGGCTACACCTTC.

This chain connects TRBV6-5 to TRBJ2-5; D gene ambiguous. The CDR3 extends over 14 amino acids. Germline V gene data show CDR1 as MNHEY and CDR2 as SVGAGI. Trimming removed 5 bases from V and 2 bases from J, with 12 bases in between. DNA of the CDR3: TGTGCCAGCAGTCCCGGTGGGCATCAAGAGACCCAGTACTTC. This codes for CASSPGGHQETQYF.